This TCR beta chain was retrieved from a study of blood T cell repertoires in COVID-19. Overall study context: The United States, Italy and Spain supplied acute and convalescent COVID-19 samples.

This CDR3 contains 19 residues. Germline CDR1 LNHDA, CDR2 SQIVND (reference sequence). J gave up 0 bases and V 0 bases, and 11 bases lay outside the gene matches. A Seattle source enrolled patients during active infection and followed them longitudinally. In the source study's methods: Reference gene primer amplification gave nucleated cell count estimates. Generated by immunoSEQ multiplex PCR, the TCRdb table keeps only in-frame clones and is missing some. D and trimming were read from the DNA, whereas the V and J calls and clone size are those reported in that table. The table shows over 100,000 clones, with approximately 90% occurring only once.

The chain carries TRBV19 and TRBJ1-5; 7 bases are a match to TRBD1. This receptor was obtained from a man in his sixties with COVID-19, enrolled during active disease. The sequencing input was peripheral blood. The CDR3 is CASSIDRPGGSYSNQPQHF. DNA of the CDR3: TGTGCCAGTAGTATAGATCGGCCAGGGGGATCCTATAGCAATCAGCCCCAGCATTTT.